The 23 T cell receptor beta chains below all came from one sample that was sequenced in a study of vaccination effects on CD4 cells after COVID-19. Sequencing used immunoSEQ multiplex PCR; TCRdb keeps in-frame clones, though not all of them. The table has over 45,000 clones, 70% seen once. In the ViraFEST assay, antigen-specific CD4+ clonotypes were identified by expansion after peptide-pool stimulation. After more than 8 days in culture, the CD4+ T cells were isolated. Prior SARS-CoV-2 infection was absent in the vaccine recipients, as shown by negative nucleocapsid antibodies. These TCRs' antigens remain unknown. This sample comprised CD4+ T cells from PBMCs cultured with SARS-CoV-2 spike peptides, obtained before COVID-19 vaccination. The receptors were sampled from a human donor who received a COVID-19 vaccine.

The rearrangement uses TRBV30 and TRBJ2-1; D gene ambiguous. The ends were cut back, 2 bases at V and 9 bases at J, with 5 bases in the middle. The CDR3 runs 10 residues. Per the germline V gene, CDR1 is GTSNPN and CDR2 is SVGIG (reference sequence). The CDR3 DNA sequence: TGTGCCTGGAGTTCTGTTGAGCAGTTCTTC. Protein: CAWSSVEQFF.

The chain joins TRBV5-8 to TRBJ1-1; possibly TRBD1 for D (5 bases). This CDR3 is 15 amino acids long. The V end was cut by 6 bases, the J end by 0 bases, with 15 bases between. The germline CDR1 and CDR2 sequences are SGHTS and YDEGEE. The CDR3 sequence is CASNSAGTMNTEAFF. In DNA, the CDR3 is TGTGCCAGCAATTCCGCCGGGACGATGAACACTGAAGCTTTCTTT.

This chain connects TRBV11-2 to TRBJ1-1; D is uncertain. Trimming stripped 7 bases from V and 5 bases from J, with 14 bases between. Per germline, CDR1 SGHAT and CDR2 FQNNGV. The CDR3 spans 13 residues. CDR3 nucleotide sequence: TGTGCCAGCAATCAGGTTCAGGATACTGAAGCTTTCTTT. Its translation: CASNQVQDTEAFF.

J is TRBJ2-1 and V is TRBV6-2 or TRBV6-3, with D perhaps assigned TRBD1 or TRBD2 (6 bases each). CDR1 is MNHEY and CDR2 is SVGEGT in the germline V gene. The CDR3 sequence is 13 residues long. V lost 6 bases and J lost 10, with 16 bases in between. The CDR3 reads CASSSNRAGEQFF. CDR3 nucleotide sequence: TGTGCCAGCAGCAGCAACAGGGCGGGGGAGCAGTTCTTC.

This rearrangement joins TRBV28 to TRBJ2-3; D may match TRBD1 or TRBD2 (5 bases each). This CDR3 region has 15 residues. The V and J ends lost 5 bases and 6 bases respectively, with 18 bases between them. Germline CDR1 is MDHEN and CDR2 is SYDVKM. The CDR3 here is CASSPPSAWGDTQYF. The CDR3 DNA sequence: TGTGCCAGCAGTCCCCCTTCTGCTTGGGGGGATACGCAGTATTTT.

This chain joins TRBV7-6 and TRBJ2-6; 7 bases line up with TRBD1. This CDR3 spans 16 amino acids. CDR1 is SGHVS, CDR2 FNYEAQ, per germline. Trimming took 0 bases from V and 15 from J; bases not matched to a gene: 14. The CDR3 sequence: CASSLAGDSESTGLTF. The CDR3 DNA follows: TGTGCCAGCAGCTTAGCCGGGGACAGCGAATCAACCGGCCTGACTTTC.

The chain's CDR3 is CSVVGQGGGYGYTF. The CDR3 coding sequence is TGCAGCGTTGTGGGACAGGGGGGGGGCTATGGCTACACCTTC. The chain links TRBV29-1 to TRBJ1-2; TRBD1 matches 11 bases. The CDR3 is made up of 14 amino acids. V gave up 4 bases and J gave up 4 bases; unmatched junction bases: 5. CDR1 and CDR2 (germline): SQVTM, ANQGSEA.

This rearrangement joins TRBV28 to TRBJ2-5; D remains ambiguous. Trimming removed 1 base at V and 6 bases at J, with 12 bases between. CDR1 and CDR2 (germline): MDHEN, SYDVKM. CDR3 length: 14 amino acids. The CDR3 DNA is TGTGCCAGCAGTTTATCCTCACCCGCCCAGACCCAGTACTTC. It is translated as CASSLSSPAQTQYF.

The V gene is TRBV29-1, the J gene TRBJ2-3; D remains ambiguous. The CDR3 has 12 amino acids. The V gene lost 4 bases and the J gene lost 2 bases, with 7 bases spanning the gap. Germline V gives CDR1 SQVTM, CDR2 ANQGSEA. CDR3 amino acids: CSVGLPTDTQYF. DNA of the CDR3: TGCAGCGTTGGCCTCCCCACAGATACGCAGTATTTT.

V and J are TRBV11-2 and TRBJ2-5, with 9 bases that match TRBD1. Per the germline V gene, CDR1 is SGHAT and CDR2 is FQNNGV. V shed 4 bases, J shed 5 bases, and the junction held 5 bases outside the gene matches. The CDR3 totals 14 residues. The CDR3: CASSYNRGLETQYF. The CDR3 DNA reads TGTGCCAGCAGCTATAACAGGGGGCTGGAGACCCAGTACTTC.

The chain combines TRBV9 with TRBJ2-2; 14 nucleotides agree with TRBD2. This CDR3 is 16 amino acids long. The ends lost 2 bases at V and 7 bases at J; junction bases unmatched: 4. Germline CDR1 SGDLS, CDR2 YYNGEE. The CDR3 DNA reads TGTGCCAGCAGCGTCCAGGGACTAGCGGGGGTCGGGGAGCTGTTTTTT. As protein: CASSVQGLAGVGELFF.

The chain uses TRBV5-6 and TRBJ1-4, with D perhaps matching TRBD1 (5 bases). Deletions cut 0 bases from V and 8 bases from J, with 14 bases between. The germline V gene encodes CDR1 SGHDT and CDR2 YYEEEE. There are 15 residues in the CDR3. The CDR3 reads CASSLVGASQEKLFF. Written as DNA, the CDR3 is TGTGCCAGCAGCTTGGTAGGGGCGTCACAAGAAAAACTGTTTTTT.

The chain uses TRBV11-2 and TRBJ2-5; D uncertain. The CDR3 extends over 14 amino acids. CDR1 and CDR2 (germline): SGHAT, FQNNGV. V shed 1 base and J shed 1 base, with 7 bases lying between them. CDR3 region: CASSLAAFQETQYF. DNA for the CDR3: TGTGCCAGCAGCTTAGCTGCATTCCAAGAGACCCAGTACTTC.

The chain has TRBV30 and TRBJ2-7, with D uncertain. The germline V and J ends were trimmed by 5 bases and 0 bases, with 8 bases remaining between them. Germline CDR1 and CDR2: GTSNPN and SVGIG (reference sequence). This CDR3 comprises 12 residues. The CDR3 DNA is TGTGCCTGGGGCAAAAGCTCCTACGAGCAGTACTTC. Its translation: CAWGKSSYEQYF. Variable domain in full (rest from reference TRBV30 and TRBJ2-7): SQTIHQWPATLVQPVGSPLSLECTVEGTSNPNLYWYRQAAGRGLQLLFYSVGIGQISSEVPQNLSASRPQDRQFILSSKKLLLSDSGFYLCAWGKSSYEQYFGPGTRLTVT.

J is TRBJ2-1 and V is TRBV15, with D perhaps TRBD2 (6 bases). Germline V gene data show CDR1 as LNHNV and CDR2 as YYDKDF (reference sequence). This CDR3 contains 15 residues. V gave up 0 bases and J gave up 4 bases, with 10 bases separating them. The CDR3: CATSRDPAGYNEQFF. The CDR3 nucleotides are TGTGCCACCAGCAGAGATCCAGCGGGTTACAATGAGCAGTTCTTC. Combining the CDR3 with reference TRBV15 and TRBJ2-1 gives the whole variable domain DAMVIQNPRYQVTQFGKPVTLSCSQTLNHNVMYWYQQKSSQAPKLLFHYYDKDFNNEADTPDNFQSRRPNTSFCFLDIRSPGLGDTAMYLCATSRDPAGYNEQFFGPGTRLTVL.

V is TRBV4-1 and J is TRBJ1-6, with 7 bases identical to TRBD1. J lost 7 bases, V lost 0 bases, and 3 bases had no gene match. CDR3 length: 15 amino acids. Germline V gives CDR1 MGHRA, CDR2 YSYEKL. As DNA, the CDR3 is TGCGCCAGCAGCCAAGAAGGGACAGTAAATTCACCCCTCCACTTT. It translates to CASSQEGTVNSPLHF.

The chain combines TRBV10-3 with TRBJ2-7, with D perhaps matching TRBD2 (7 bases). With 3 bases removed from V and 2 bases from J, the gap between germline ends came to 11 bases. Per the germline V gene, CDR1 is ENHRY and CDR2 is SYGVKD. This CDR3 has 14 residues. In DNA form, the CDR3 reads TGTGCCATCAGTGAAACGGGGGGCCCCTACGAGCAGTACTTC. Translated: CAISETGGPYEQYF.

The rearrangement joins TRBV29-1 to TRBJ2-3; 7 nucleotides align to TRBD2. The germline CDR1 and CDR2 sequences are SQVTM and ANQGSEA. The CDR3 loop spans 14 amino acids. V lost 4 bases and J lost 4; bases outside the gene matches: 8. The CDR3 loop reads CSVGGGGVADTQYF. The CDR3 region has the DNA TGCAGCGTTGGGGGCGGGGGAGTCGCAGATACGCAGTATTTT.

The V call is TRBV18, the J call TRBJ1-1; TRBD1 matches 7 bases. Germline assignment: CDR1 KGHSH and CDR2 LQKENI. CDR3 length equals 13 residues. V shed 6 bases and J 5 bases; nucleotides not matched to a gene: 6. In DNA, the CDR3 is TGTGCCAGCTCGCTCACAGGGGATACTGAAGCTTTCTTT. It translates to CASSLTGDTEAFF.

This clone was recorded once. CDR3 DNA: TGTGCCTGGGGACGGAGAAACACTGAAGCTTTCTTT. It yields the protein CAWGRRNTEAFF. V usage is TRBV30 and J usage is TRBJ1-1; D ambiguous. This CDR3 spans 12 amino acids. Germline CDR1 is GTSNPN and CDR2 is SVGIG (reference sequence). Trimming left V 5 bases short and J 2 bases short, with 9 bases between.

This clone has just a few counts. J is TRBJ2-2 and V is TRBV19, with a possible D match to TRBD2 (5 bases). Per germline, CDR1 LNHDA and CDR2 SQIVND (reference sequence). V was pared by 7 bases and J by 0 bases, with 9 bases between. The CDR3 is 14 residues long. The CDR3 is CASMSGTNTGELFF. CDR3 DNA: TGTGCCAGTATGAGCGGAACGAACACCGGGGAGCTGTTTTTT.

This clone has only one observation. The rearrangement uses TRBV5-1 and TRBJ2-1, with TRBD2 matching over 8 bases. This CDR3 has 15 residues. Trimming removed 2 bases from V and 5 bases from J; junction bases left unmatched: 6. Per germline, CDR1 SGHRS and CDR2 YFSETQ. The CDR3 spells CASSFREGRNNEQFF. The CDR3 DNA reads TGCGCCAGCAGCTTCCGGGAGGGCAGGAACAATGAGCAGTTCTTC.

The V and J genes are TRBV6-2 or TRBV6-3 and TRBJ1-2; D is possibly TRBD1 (6 bases). The CDR3 runs to 14 residues. Trimming stripped 5 bases from V and 3 bases from J, with 13 bases between. In germline, CDR1 is MNHEY, CDR2 SVGEGT. This chain's CDR3 is CASSLQGPHYGYTF. CDR3 coding DNA: TGTGCCAGCAGTCTACAGGGTCCTCACTATGGCTACACCTTC.